These 10 T cell receptor beta chains came from one sample sequenced in a study of T cell responses to AZD1222 COVID-19 vaccine (dated by TCRdb to the early 2020s). The library was built by means of the immunoSEQ multiplex PCR assay. Imported from immuneACCESS, the table was reduced by TCRdb to in-frame sequences with V and J called. These copies leave out some clones; in studies compared against another copy, an unresolved V gene accounts for under half, and the cause of the remainder is not known. Recorded for this sample are more than 150,000 clones; approximately 91% of them occurred a single time. The ten largest clones add up to 0.99% of the sample. The sample's time point, from its label and the paper: baseline before first vaccination. The starting material was peripheral blood, obtained on day 0 of AZD1222 vaccination. These receptors came from an adult in good health.

The V and J genes are TRBV7-8 and TRBJ2-6; a weak D match, TRBD1 (5 bases). CDR1 SGHVS and CDR2 FQNEAQ come from the germline V gene. Deletions cut 2 bases from V and 1 base from J, with 18 bases between. The CDR3 spans 19 residues. The CDR3 DNA reads as TGTGCCAGCAGCTTATTCTCAGGGAACATCTTGTCTGGGGCCAACGTCCTGACTTTC. As protein: CASSLFSGNILSGANVLTF.

V is TRBV5-4 and J is TRBJ2-1; 7 nucleotides align to TRBD1. Germline values: CDR1 SGHNT, CDR2 YYREEE (reference sequence). V lost 4 bases and J lost 10; bases outside the gene matches: 5. This CDR3 comprises 12 residues. CDR3 DNA: TGTGCCAGCAGCCTACAGGGACAGGAGCAGTTCTTC. This encodes CASSLQGQEQFF. Drawing the rest from reference TRBV5-4 and TRBJ2-1, the complete variable domain is ETGVTQSPTHLIKTRGQQVTLRCSSQSGHNTVSWYQQALGQGPQFIFQYYREEENGRGNFPPRFSGLQFPNYSSELNVNALELDDSALYLCASSLQGQEQFFGPGTRLTVL.

CDR3 nucleotides: TGTGCCAGCAGCCCCGGGACCTATTCCTACAATGAGCAGTTCTTC. Translation gives CASSPGTYSYNEQFF. The rearrangement links TRBV7-9 to TRBJ2-1; the D gene could be TRBD1 or TRBD2 (5 bases each). V lost 5 bases to trimming and J lost 1 base, with 12 bases between them. The CDR3 sequence is 15 residues long. CDR1 and CDR2 (germline): SEHNR, FQNEAQ (reference sequence). Complete variable domain (other parts from reference TRBV7-9 and TRBJ2-1): DTGVSQNPRHKITKRGQNVTFRCDPISEHNRLYWYRQTLGQGPEFLTYFQNEAQLEKSRLLSDRFSAERPKGSFSTLEIQRTEQGDSAMYLCASSPGTYSYNEQFFGPGTRLTVL.

The sample holds one count of this clone. This chain uses TRBV6-2 or TRBV6-3 with TRBJ2-1, with unresolved D. The CDR3 has 12 residues. Trimming shortened V by 2 bases and J by 4 bases, and 3 bases separated the two germline ends. CDR1 and CDR2 from the germline V gene are MNHEY and SVGEGT. CDR3 in DNA: TGTGCCAGCAGTTACAGGTACAATGAGCAGTTCTTC. Translating it yields CASSYRYNEQFF.

J is TRBJ2-1 and V is TRBV13, with D possibly TRBD1 on 5 matching bases. Deletions cut 1 base from V and 5 bases from J, with 9 bases between. This CDR3 comprises 14 residues. Germline V CDR1 and CDR2: PRHDT, FYEKMQ (reference sequence). The CDR3 DNA reads TGTGCCAGCAGCTTAGCTTTGACAGACAATGAGCAGTTCTTC. Translating it yields CASSLALTDNEQFF.

The rearrangement uses TRBV27 and TRBJ2-7; no clear D. There are 15 residues in the CDR3. The V end was cut by 0 bases, the J end by 0 bases, with 9 bases between. The germline CDR1 and CDR2 sequences are MNHEY and SMNVEV (reference sequence). In DNA, the CDR3 is TGTGCCAGCAGTTTATCCCCCCGGACCTCCTACGAGCAGTACTTC. It is translated as CASSLSPRTSYEQYF.

The CDR3 loop is CSVVRGRGTDTQYF. CDR3 bases: TGCAGCGTTGTACGAGGGAGAGGCACAGATACGCAGTATTTT. This chain uses TRBV29-1 with TRBJ2-3; a weak D match, TRBD2 (5 bases). The CDR3 extends over 14 amino acids. CDR1 is SQVTM and CDR2 is ANQGSEA in the germline V gene. Trimming shortened V by 4 bases and J by 1 base, and 12 bases separated the two germline ends.

This clone was counted a single time. This chain joins TRBV11-1 and TRBJ2-4; 7 nucleotides align to TRBD1. Germline V CDR1 and CDR2: SGHAT, FQDESV (reference sequence). The V and J ends lost 4 bases and 1 base, in that order; junction bases with no gene match: 4. The CDR3 runs to 15 residues. The CDR3 bases are TGTGCCAGCAGCTCAACGACAGGGGCCAAAAACATTCAGTACTTC. Its protein is CASSSTTGAKNIQYF.

The chain couples TRBV18 to TRBJ2-4; TRBD1 is a possible D gene (5 bases). This CDR3 comprises 14 residues. Trimming pared 8 bases from V and 0 bases from J, leaving 11 bases between. The germline CDR1 and CDR2 sequences are KGHSH and LQKENI. The CDR3 sequence is CASLDSLAKNIQYF. The CDR3 coding sequence is TGTGCCAGCCTTGACAGTCTAGCCAAAAACATTCAGTACTTC.

V usage is TRBV5-6 and J usage is TRBJ1-1; TRBD1 is a possible D gene (5 bases). The length of the CDR3 is 14 residues. Germline assignment: CDR1 SGHDT and CDR2 YYEEEE. The V gene lost 7 bases and the J gene lost 4 bases, with 17 bases spanning the gap. Here the CDR3 DNA reads TGTGCCAGCGCGATGAGGGGAGGGACCACTGAAGCTTTCTTT. This translates into CASAMRGGTTEAFF.